This T cell receptor beta chain was identified in a study of T cell responses to AZD1222 COVID-19 vaccine. Both about-4-week and about-12-week second-dose recipients were combined. CDR3 size: 16 residues. In germline, CDR1 is SGHTA, CDR2 FQGNSA. V was pared by 2 bases and J by 0 bases, with 4 bases of the junction left unmatched. TCRdb's copy holds only in-frame clones and misses some; the assay was immunoSEQ multiplex PCR. Of 58,000 or so clones listed, 75% to 90% are singletons. About this clone itself: Its antigen is unidentified.

Overall study findings and caveats: Reports indicate that nearly half of spike-specific TCRs are directed at unmutated variant regions. Across spike, vaccine-associated CD4 TCRs were found, dominant at 160-218 and 743-854.

The receptor comes from an adult who received the AZD1222 COVID-19 vaccine. The rearrangement uses TRBV7-2 and TRBJ1-3; 7 bases match TRBD1. This sample comprised peripheral blood, obtained 28 days after the second AZD1222 dose. Here the CDR3 reads CASSLIAGGSGNTIYF. The CDR3 region has the DNA TGTGCCAGCAGCTTAATAGCAGGGGGCTCTGGAAACACCATATATTTT.